The 9 T cell receptor beta chains listed next were all sequenced from one sample in a study of cytomegalovirus exposure and HLA in healthy donors (dated by TCRdb to about 2017). Libraries were constructed by the immunoSEQ multiplex PCR assay. For the multiplex PCR, a mixture combining 60 forward primers for TCR Vbeta segments and 13 reverse primers for TCR Jbeta segments was used. Not all clones reach the TCRdb copy of this immuneACCESS table, which keeps in-frame sequences only. Checked studies attribute under half of the gap to unresolved V genes and leave the rest unexplained. The sample yields 200,000 to 250,000 clones; about three quarters were counted once. The ten top clones hold around 15% of the sample. The sequenced sample was PBMCs. All receptors come from a man between 40 and 49 years old in good health and CMV-seronegative.

The rearrangement links TRBV5-1 to TRBJ1-1; the D gene is possibly TRBD1 (6 bases). Trimming cost V 3 bases and J 5 bases, with 20 bases left between them. The CDR3 sequence is 16 residues long. CDR1 is SGHRS, CDR2 YFSETQ, per germline. The CDR3 DNA follows: TGCGCCAGCAGCTCTAAACAACAGGGTATGGGTACTGAAGCTTTCTTT. Encoded protein: CASSSKQQGMGTEAFF.

This clone occurred a few times. This chain connects TRBV7-9 to TRBJ2-6, with unresolved D. V lost 1 base and J lost 2, with 6 bases in between. Germline CDR1 SEHNR, CDR2 FQNEAQ (reference sequence). This CDR3 has 15 amino acids. The CDR3 sequence is CASSLVPAGANVLTF. The CDR3 DNA sequence: TGTGCCAGCAGCTTAGTCCCGGCTGGGGCCAACGTCCTGACTTTC.

The chain combines TRBV5-6 with TRBJ2-1; 9 bases agree with TRBD2. Germline assignment: CDR1 SGHDT and CDR2 YYEEEE. The CDR3 length is 16 residues. V shed 0 bases, J shed 5 bases, and the junction held 6 bases outside the gene matches. CDR3 sequence (DNA): TGTGCCAGCAGCTTGGCTGCGACTAGCGGTAACAATGAGCAGTTCTTC. The encoded protein is CASSLAATSGNNEQFF.

The chain couples TRBV14 to TRBJ2-1; 8 nucleotides agree with TRBD1. Germline CDR1 and CDR2: SGHDN and FVKESK. V shed 1 base and J 4 bases; nucleotides not matched to a gene: 6. CDR3 length: 16 residues. CDR3 residues: CASSQGYRGDYNEQFF. CDR3 nucleotide sequence: TGTGCCAGCAGCCAAGGTTACAGGGGGGATTACAATGAGCAGTTCTTC. The full variable domain, its missing parts supplied by reference TRBV14 and TRBJ2-1, is EAGVTQFPSHSVIEKGQTVTLRCDPISGHDNLYWYRRVMGKEIKFLLHFVKESKQDESGMPNNRFLAERTGGTYSTLKVQPAELEDSGVYFCASSQGYRGDYNEQFFGPGTRLTVL.

The chain is built from TRBV5-4 and TRBJ2-3; 11 bases fit TRBD2. V shed 4 bases and J 1 base; nucleotides not matched to a gene: 5. Germline CDR1 is SGHNT and CDR2 is YYREEE (reference sequence). This CDR3 is 16 amino acids long. Here the CDR3 DNA reads TGTGCCAGCAGCCCCTTTAGCGGGAGGGGCACAGATACGCAGTATTTT. Translation gives CASSPFSGRGTDTQYF.

The CDR3 is CASSLGRVYEQYF. CDR3 nucleotides: TGTGCCAGCAGTTTAGGGCGGGTCTACGAGCAGTACTTC. The chain carries TRBV28 and TRBJ2-7; D might be TRBD2 (5 bases). This CDR3 has 13 residues. From germline, CDR1 is MDHEN and CDR2 SYDVKM. V was clipped by 2 bases and J by 3 bases, with 8 bases between them.

The chain uses TRBV18 and TRBJ1-1; the D gene is possibly TRBD1 (6 bases). The V end was cut by 3 bases, the J end by 2 bases, with 13 bases between. Germline-derived CDR1 and CDR2 are KGHSH and LQKENI. The CDR3 covers 15 residues. The CDR3 DNA follows: TGTGCCAGCTCACCTCGGACAGACGAAAACACTGAAGCTTTCTTT. The encoded protein is CASSPRTDENTEAFF.

The genes are TRBV7-8 and TRBJ2-5; perhaps TRBD2 as D (6 bases). This CDR3 has 14 amino acids. The germline gives CDR1 SGHVS, CDR2 FQNEAQ. With 5 bases removed from V and 3 bases from J, the gap between germline ends came to 13 bases. CDR3 DNA sequence: TGTGCCAGCAGCCAGGACGGCGGGGAAGAGACCCAGTACTTC. Translating gives CASSQDGGEETQYF.

CDR3 DNA: TGTGCCAGCAGCTTGGATCTAGCGTCTAGCACAGATACGCAGTATTTT. Translated, it gives CASSLDLASSTDTQYF. The chain uses TRBV5-6 and TRBJ2-3, with a possible D match to TRBD2 (6 bases). Germline V gives CDR1 SGHDT, CDR2 YYEEEE. CDR3 size: 16 residues. With 0 bases removed from V and 0 bases from J, the gap between germline ends came to 11 bases. Complete variable domain (other parts from reference TRBV5-6 and TRBJ2-3): DAGVTQSPTHLIKTRGQQVTLRCSPKSGHDTVSWYQQALGQGPQFIFQYYEEEERQRGNFPDRFSGHQFPNYSSELNVNALLLGDSALYLCASSLDLASSTDTQYFGPGTRLTVL.